This TCR beta chain originates from a study of CD8 T cells in ankylosing spondylitis. Whole-study results and caveats: What seemed typical of ankylosing spondylitis blood was a TCR beta motif built from fewer than ten highly homologous variants. There was reportedly significant enrichment of clones that were disease-linked in matched ankylosing spondylitis synovial fluid.

Germline loops: CDR1 DFQATT, CDR2 SNEGSKA (reference sequence). Trimming cost V 1 base and J 4 bases; bases outside gene matches: 9. This CDR3 region has 16 residues. Scientists made TCR beta libraries using quantitative 5'-RACE with molecular barcodes. TCRdb redid the calling of the 5' RACE reads with MiXCR, one entry per CDR3 protein. The sample gives about 240,000 distinct CDR3 sequences, 8.6% of which show up once; nearly 7% is in the top ten. In this sample, this clonotype turned up many times. Antigen specificity is unknown. V and J are TRBV20-1 and TRBJ2-1, with 8 bases that match TRBD2. This TCR was sampled from a male donor with ankylosing spondylitis or in good health (not recorded which). Material: blood, either unsorted or a sorted T cell fraction (not recorded which). CDR3 coding DNA: TGCAGTGCTAGAGGGCCACGGACTAGCCCGTACAATGAGCAGTTCTTC. It specifies CSARGPRTSPYNEQFF.